This entry concerns a single T cell receptor (beta chain). Participant reports of clinical history set cohort assignment. The sample is drawn from a study of blood T cell repertoires in COVID-19. As for the study in general: Samples representing acute and convalescent COVID-19 were sourced from the United States, Italy and Spain. The cDNA or gDNA used as material had been derived from T cells, B-cell-depleted T cells, or PBMCs.

The CDR3 consists of 13 residues. V lost 6 bases, J lost 6 bases, and 14 bases lay in between. Germline CDR1 reads MNHEY; CDR2 reads SVGAGI. Repertoires were generated with immunoSEQ multiplex PCR, while TCRdb's copy carries only in-frame clones and drops some. The table lists a few hundred thousand clones, 70% to 90% of them singletons. What was sequenced was PBMCs or T cells enriched from blood (not recorded which). The source of this sequence is a woman aged 25 to 39 who had recovered from COVID-19. The V call is TRBV6-5, the J call TRBJ1-1; the D gene is possibly TRBD1 (6 bases). DNA for the CDR3: TGTGCCAGCAGGCACCACAGGGAATCTGAAGCTTTCTTT. This gives the protein CASRHHRESEAFF.